This is a list of T cell receptor beta chains from one sample in a study of patients and donors after allogeneic stem cell transplantation. MiXCR, applied by TCRdb to the RT-PCR reads, yields one record per CDR3 protein. The sample holds about 150,000 distinct CDR3 sequences, about 24% seen once. The sequenced sample was blood, either unsorted or a sorted T cell fraction (not recorded which). The receptors shown here come from a human donor who was either an allogeneic HSCT recipient or a stem cell or donor lymphocyte infusion donor (not recorded which). It is not recorded whose cells these are; they may come from a transplant donor. The CDR3 runs from the conserved cysteine through the conserved F or W. A D gene is named only where the DNA matches it firmly. Where a row states a size, it is once, few, many or the class of an expanded clone; other rows omit it.

d_call: -; j_call: TRBJ2-7; v_call: TRBV27; clone_size: few; cdr3_aa: CASSLKDIYEQYF; cdr3_nt: TGTGCCAGCAGTTTAAAGGACATTTACGAGCAGTACTTC
d_call: -; j_call: TRBJ2-4; v_call: TRBV7-2; clone_size: -; cdr3_aa: CASSLDGIHPLAKNIQYF; cdr3_nt: TGTGCCAGCAGCTTAGACGGAATCCACCCACTAGCCAAAAACATTCAGTACTTC
d_call: -; j_call: TRBJ2-6; v_call: TRBV24-1; clone_size: -; cdr3_aa: CATYGPGQPSGANVLTF; cdr3_nt: TGTGCCACTTACGGCCCCGGGCAGCCCTCTGGGGCCAACGTCCTGACTTTC
d_call: -; j_call: TRBJ1-6; v_call: TRBV4-2; clone_size: -; cdr3_aa: CASSRKGSLRDRGSDSPLHF; cdr3_nt: TGTGCCAGCAGCCGAAAAGGCAGTCTGAGGGACCGGGGTTCAGATTCACCCCTCCACTTT
d_call: -; j_call: TRBJ1-4; v_call: TRBV10-3; clone_size: -; cdr3_aa: CAIGPVANEKLFF; cdr3_nt: TGTGCCATCGGGCCAGTGGCTAATGAAAAACTGTTTTTT
d_call: -; j_call: TRBJ2-2; v_call: TRBV28; clone_size: -; cdr3_aa: CASSLVLYTGELFF; cdr3_nt: TGTGCCAGCAGCTTAGTTCTTTACACCGGGGAGCTGTTTTTT
d_call: -; j_call: TRBJ2-3; v_call: TRBV10-3; clone_size: few; cdr3_aa: CAISPMGPTDTQYF; cdr3_nt: TGTGCCATCAGTCCAATGGGACCCACAGATACGCAGTATTTT
d_call: -; j_call: TRBJ1-1; v_call: TRBV21-1; clone_size: few; cdr3_aa: CASSKGQRNTEAFF; cdr3_nt: TGTGCCAGCAGCAAAGGACAGAGGAACACTGAAGCTTTCTTT
d_call: -; j_call: TRBJ1-1; v_call: TRBV5-6; clone_size: once; cdr3_aa: CASSLGYTEAFF; cdr3_nt: TGTGCCAGCAGCTTGGGGTACACTGAAGCTTTCTTT
d_call: -; j_call: TRBJ1-5; v_call: TRBV24-1; clone_size: -; cdr3_aa: CATSERQVKGDQPQHF; cdr3_nt: TGTGCCACCAGTGAACGACAGGTGAAGGGCGATCAGCCCCAGCATTTT
d_call: TRBD2; j_call: TRBJ2-2; v_call: TRBV24-1; clone_size: few; cdr3_aa: CATSDSGLAGRFTGELFF; cdr3_nt: TGTGCCACCAGTGATTCCGGACTAGCGGGACGTTTCACCGGGGAGCTGTTTTTT
d_call: -; j_call: TRBJ1-6; v_call: TRBV11-2; clone_size: -; cdr3_aa: CASSSSFRRTSPLHF; cdr3_nt: TGTGCCAGCAGCTCCTCGTTCAGGAGGACCTCACCCCTCCACTTT
d_call: TRBD1; j_call: TRBJ1-5; v_call: TRBV5-1; clone_size: -; cdr3_aa: CANRPTTGGREPQHF; cdr3_nt: TGCGCCAACCGCCCCACTACAGGGGGGCGGGAGCCCCAGCATTTT
d_call: -; j_call: TRBJ2-2; v_call: TRBV7-2; clone_size: -; cdr3_aa: CASSLKQEGGELFF; cdr3_nt: TGTGCCAGCAGCTTAAAGCAAGAGGGCGGGGAGCTGTTTTTT
d_call: -; j_call: TRBJ1-6; v_call: TRBV20-1; clone_size: -; cdr3_aa: CSAAGWGTKNSPLHF; cdr3_nt: TGCAGTGCTGCGGGCTGGGGGACGAAAAATTCGCCCCTCCACTTT
d_call: -; j_call: TRBJ2-3; v_call: TRBV20-1; clone_size: few; cdr3_aa: CSARDLDTQYF; cdr3_nt: TGCAGTGCTAGAGATTTGGATACGCAGTATTTT
d_call: -; j_call: TRBJ2-1; v_call: TRBV30; clone_size: -; cdr3_aa: CAWSPGGLSQFF; cdr3_nt: TGTGCCTGGAGCCCCGGGGGGCTGTCGCAGTTCTTC
d_call: TRBD2; j_call: TRBJ2-1; v_call: TRBV4-3; clone_size: -; cdr3_aa: CASSQGIAGGGNEQFF; cdr3_nt: TGCGCCAGCAGCCAGGGAATAGCGGGAGGGGGGAATGAGCAGTTCTTC
d_call: -; j_call: TRBJ1-2; v_call: TRBV7-2; clone_size: few; cdr3_aa: CASRRKGTTNYGYTF; cdr3_nt: TGTGCCAGCAGAAGAAAGGGAACGACAAACTATGGCTACACCTTC
d_call: -; j_call: TRBJ2-7; v_call: TRBV6-2/TRBV6-3; clone_size: few; cdr3_aa: CASRYRATSFPYEQYF; cdr3_nt: TGTGCCAGCAGGTACCGGGCCACTAGCTTCCCCTACGAGCAGTACTTC
d_call: -; j_call: TRBJ1-2; v_call: TRBV7-2; clone_size: -; cdr3_aa: CASSYRPGTNYGYTF; cdr3_nt: TGTGCCAGCAGCTATAGGCCAGGAACTAACTATGGCTACACCTTC
d_call: TRBD1; j_call: TRBJ2-3; v_call: TRBV29-1; clone_size: few; cdr3_aa: CSVEGRQGRIPRTDTQYF; cdr3_nt: TGCAGCGTTGAGGGTCGACAGGGGAGGATTCCACGCACAGATACGCAGTATTTT
d_call: -; j_call: TRBJ1-2; v_call: TRBV7-9; clone_size: -; cdr3_aa: CASSPHTRQPYTF; cdr3_nt: TGTGCCAGCAGCCCCCACACGAGACAGCCCTACACCTTC
d_call: -; j_call: TRBJ1-1; v_call: TRBV6-5; clone_size: many; cdr3_aa: CASSYGRNTEAFF; cdr3_nt: TGTGCCAGCAGTTACGGGAGGAACACTGAAGCTTTCTTT
d_call: -; j_call: TRBJ1-2; v_call: TRBV10-3; clone_size: few; cdr3_aa: CAISLGPGSGYTF; cdr3_nt: TGTGCCATCAGCCTTGGCCCGGGGAGTGGCTACACCTTC
d_call: -; j_call: TRBJ1-1; v_call: TRBV20-1; clone_size: many; cdr3_aa: CSARVDRNTEAFF; cdr3_nt: TGCAGTGCTAGAGTCGACAGGAACACTGAAGCTTTCTTT
d_call: -; j_call: TRBJ1-2; v_call: TRBV28; clone_size: few; cdr3_aa: CASSHRRNYGYTF; cdr3_nt: TGTGCCAGCAGCCACCGACGGAACTATGGCTACACCTTC
d_call: -; j_call: TRBJ2-6; v_call: TRBV24-1; clone_size: few; cdr3_aa: CATSGANSGANVLTF; cdr3_nt: TGTGCCACCAGTGGGGCAAACTCTGGGGCCAACGTCCTGACTTTC
d_call: TRBD1; j_call: TRBJ1-2; v_call: TRBV7-9; clone_size: -; cdr3_aa: CASSLRDRPNYGYTF; cdr3_nt: TGTGCCAGCAGCTTACGGGACAGACCTAACTATGGCTACACCTTC